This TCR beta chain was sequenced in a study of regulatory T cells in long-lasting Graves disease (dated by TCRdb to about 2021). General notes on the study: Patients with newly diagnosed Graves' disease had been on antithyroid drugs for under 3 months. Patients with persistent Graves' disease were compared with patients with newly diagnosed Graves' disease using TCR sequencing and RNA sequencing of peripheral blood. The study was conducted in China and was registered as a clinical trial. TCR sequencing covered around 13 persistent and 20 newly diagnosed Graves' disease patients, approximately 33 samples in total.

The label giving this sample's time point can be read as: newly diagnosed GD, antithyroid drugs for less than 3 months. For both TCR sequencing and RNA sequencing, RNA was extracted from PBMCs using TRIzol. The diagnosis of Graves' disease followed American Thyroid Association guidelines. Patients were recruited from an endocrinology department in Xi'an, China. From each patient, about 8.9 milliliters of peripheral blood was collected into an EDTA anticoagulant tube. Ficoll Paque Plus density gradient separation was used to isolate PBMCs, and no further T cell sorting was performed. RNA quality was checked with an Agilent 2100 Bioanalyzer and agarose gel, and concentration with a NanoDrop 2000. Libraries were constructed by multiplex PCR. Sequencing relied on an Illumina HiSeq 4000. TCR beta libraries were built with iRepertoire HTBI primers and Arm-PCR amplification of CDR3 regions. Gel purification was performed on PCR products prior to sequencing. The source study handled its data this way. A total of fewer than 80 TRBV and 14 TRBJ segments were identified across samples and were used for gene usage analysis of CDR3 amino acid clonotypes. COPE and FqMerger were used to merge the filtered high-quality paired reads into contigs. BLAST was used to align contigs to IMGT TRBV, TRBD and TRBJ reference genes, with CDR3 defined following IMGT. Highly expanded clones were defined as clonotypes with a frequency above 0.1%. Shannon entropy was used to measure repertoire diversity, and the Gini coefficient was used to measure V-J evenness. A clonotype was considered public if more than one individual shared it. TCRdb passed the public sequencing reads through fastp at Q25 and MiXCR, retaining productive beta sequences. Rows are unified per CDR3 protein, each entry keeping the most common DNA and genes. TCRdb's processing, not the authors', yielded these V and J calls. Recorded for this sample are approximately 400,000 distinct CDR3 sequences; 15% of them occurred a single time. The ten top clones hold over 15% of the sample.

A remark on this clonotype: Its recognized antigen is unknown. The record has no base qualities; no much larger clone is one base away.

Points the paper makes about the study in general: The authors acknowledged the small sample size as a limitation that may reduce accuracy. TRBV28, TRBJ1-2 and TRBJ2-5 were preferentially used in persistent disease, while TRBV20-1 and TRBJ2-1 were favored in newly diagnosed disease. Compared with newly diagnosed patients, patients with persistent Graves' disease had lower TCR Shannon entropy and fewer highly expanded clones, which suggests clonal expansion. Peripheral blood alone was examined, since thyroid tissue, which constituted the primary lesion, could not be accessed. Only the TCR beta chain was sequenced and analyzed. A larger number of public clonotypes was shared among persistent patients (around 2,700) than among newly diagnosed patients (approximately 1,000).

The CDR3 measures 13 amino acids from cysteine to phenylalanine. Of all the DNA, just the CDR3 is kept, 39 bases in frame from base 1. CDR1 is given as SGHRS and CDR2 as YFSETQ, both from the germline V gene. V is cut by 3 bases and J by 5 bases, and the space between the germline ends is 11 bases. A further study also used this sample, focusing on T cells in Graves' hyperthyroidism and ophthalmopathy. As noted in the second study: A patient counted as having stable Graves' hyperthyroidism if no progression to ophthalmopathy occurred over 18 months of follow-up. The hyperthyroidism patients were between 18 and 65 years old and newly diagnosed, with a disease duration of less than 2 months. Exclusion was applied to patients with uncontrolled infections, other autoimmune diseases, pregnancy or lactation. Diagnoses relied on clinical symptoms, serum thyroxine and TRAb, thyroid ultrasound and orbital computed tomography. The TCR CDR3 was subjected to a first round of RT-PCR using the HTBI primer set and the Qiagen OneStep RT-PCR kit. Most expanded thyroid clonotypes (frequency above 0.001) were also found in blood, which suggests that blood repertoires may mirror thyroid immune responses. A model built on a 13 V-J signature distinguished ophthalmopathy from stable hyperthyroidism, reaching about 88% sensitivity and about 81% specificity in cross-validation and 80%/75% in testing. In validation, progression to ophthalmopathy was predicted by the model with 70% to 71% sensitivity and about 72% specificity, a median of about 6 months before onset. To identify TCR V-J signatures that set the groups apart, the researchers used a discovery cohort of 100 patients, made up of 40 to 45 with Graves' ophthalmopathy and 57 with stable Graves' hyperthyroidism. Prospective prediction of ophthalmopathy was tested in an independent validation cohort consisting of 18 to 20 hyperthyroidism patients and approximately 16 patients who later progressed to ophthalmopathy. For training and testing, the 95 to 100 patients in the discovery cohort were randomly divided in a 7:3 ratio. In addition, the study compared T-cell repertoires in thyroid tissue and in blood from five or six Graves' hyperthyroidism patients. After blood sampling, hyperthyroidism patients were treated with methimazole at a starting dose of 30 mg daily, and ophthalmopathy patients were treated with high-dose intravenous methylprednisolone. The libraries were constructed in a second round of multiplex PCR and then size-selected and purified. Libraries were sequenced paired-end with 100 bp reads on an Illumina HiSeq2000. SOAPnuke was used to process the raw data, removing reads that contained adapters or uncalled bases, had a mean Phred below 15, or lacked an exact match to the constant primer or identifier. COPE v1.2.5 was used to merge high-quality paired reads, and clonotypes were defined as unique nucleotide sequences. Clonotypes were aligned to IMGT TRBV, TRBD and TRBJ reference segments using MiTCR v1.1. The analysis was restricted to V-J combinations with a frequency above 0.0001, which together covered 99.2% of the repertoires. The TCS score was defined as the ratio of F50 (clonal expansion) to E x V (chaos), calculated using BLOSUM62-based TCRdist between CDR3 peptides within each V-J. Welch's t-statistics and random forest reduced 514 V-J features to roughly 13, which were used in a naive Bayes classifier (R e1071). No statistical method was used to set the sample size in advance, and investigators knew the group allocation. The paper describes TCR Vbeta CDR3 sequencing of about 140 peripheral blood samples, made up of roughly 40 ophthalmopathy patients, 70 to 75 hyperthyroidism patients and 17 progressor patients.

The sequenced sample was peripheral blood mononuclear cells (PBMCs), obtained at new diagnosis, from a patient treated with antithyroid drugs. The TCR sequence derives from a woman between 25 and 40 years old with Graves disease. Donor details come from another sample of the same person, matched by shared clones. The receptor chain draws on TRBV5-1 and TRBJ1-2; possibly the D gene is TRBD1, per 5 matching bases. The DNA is TGCGCCAGCAGCTCACAGGACAAATATGGCTACACCTTC. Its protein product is CASSSQDKYGYTF.